This T cell receptor (beta chain) is from a study of blood T cell repertoires in COVID-19. Study-level information: PBMCs, B-cell-depleted T cells, or T cells provided the cDNA or gDNA that made up the material.

Source study methods: The authors estimated nucleated cell counts from reference gene primer amplification. Only in-frame clones appear in the TCRdb table, and some are missing; sequencing was by immunoSEQ multiplex PCR. The V and J calls and clone size were taken over from that table, and D and trimming were inferred from the DNA. The sample consists of about 120,000 clones, about 85% of them appearing once. Trimming removed 0 bases from V and 6 bases from J, with 17 bases in between. The germline V gene has CDR1 LGHDT and CDR2 YNNKEL (reference sequence). This CDR3 comprises 16 residues. The TCR was taken from a man aged 65-85 years with acute or convalescent COVID-19. V usage is TRBV3-1 (or the pseudogene TRBV3-2) and J usage is TRBJ1-2; D not certain. The specimen was peripheral blood. CDR3 protein: CASSQERAALRDGYTF. CDR3 in DNA: TGTGCCAGCAGCCAAGAGAGGGCAGCTTTACGAGATGGCTACACCTTC.